This T cell receptor beta chain was identified during a study of OX40 agonist ivuxolimab in advanced cancers. Study-level background: It was permissible to have had prior anti-PD-1, anti-PD-L1 or anti-CTLA-4 therapy, and more than 30% had some.

Study results and caveats: On average, CD8+ T cells had more expanded clones than CD4+.

Germline CDR1 reads SSHAT; CDR2 reads FNYEAQ (reference sequence). This CDR3 spans 14 amino acids. Comment on this clone: The antigen is not known. One end of the junction is discordant with germline, which a read error may explain.

The repertoire was sequenced with immunoSEQ multiplex PCR; TCRdb's copy has only in-frame clones and lacks some. The data hold 95,000 to 100,000 clones, with 90% observed a single time. The J gene is TRBJ2-2, the V gene TRBV7-7; D is unresolved. The sample consisted of CD4+ or CD8+ T cells sorted from blood, taken in a trial of the OX40 agonist ivuxolimab. This receptor was identified in an adult with an advanced solid tumor such as melanoma, head and neck, liver or kidney cancer. This CDR3 is CASSLDGNTGELFF. The CDR3 region has the DNA TGTGCTAGCAGCTTAGACGGAAACACCGGGGAGCTGTTTTTT. Looking up the rest from reference TRBV7-7 and TRBJ2-2 gives the full variable domain: GAGVSQSPRYKVTKRGQDVTLRCDPISSHATLYWYQQALGQGPEFLTYFNYEAQPDKSGLPSDRFSAERPEGSISTLTIQRTEQRDSAMYRCASSLDGNTGELFFGEGSRLTVL.